This TCR beta chain was recovered during a study of early T cells in non-severe SARS-CoV-2 infection. In this sample, this clonotype turned up many times. TCRdb recomputed calls from the 5' RACE reads with MiXCR, one row per CDR3 protein. The table lists around 40,000 distinct CDR3 sequences, approximately 5.9% of them singletons. The clonotype was recovered from an adult who was a healthcare worker with PCR-confirmed SARS-CoV-2 infection or an uninfected control (not recorded which). Material: whole blood.

The CDR3 region has the DNA TGTGCCAGCAGCGTACTAGCGGGAGTGGAGGATACGCAGTATTTT. Its protein is CASSVLAGVEDTQYF. V gene TRBV3-1 combines with J gene TRBJ2-3; 11 nucleotides agree with TRBD2. This CDR3 comprises 15 residues. Germline trimming cut 5 bases from V and 6 bases from J; bases unmatched to any gene: 7. The germline gives CDR1 LGHDT, CDR2 YNNKEL (reference sequence).